This T cell receptor beta chain emerged from a study of cytomegalovirus exposure and HLA in healthy donors. Regarding the study as a whole: According to the study, roughly 160 TCR beta chains were cytomegalovirus-associated.

Germline V gene data show CDR1 as ENHRY and CDR2 as SYGVKD. CDR3 length: 15 residues. V lost 6 bases and J lost 5; bases outside the gene matches: 10. This PCR relied on a set of 60 Vbeta primers and 13 Jbeta primers. Generated by immunoSEQ multiplex PCR, the TCRdb table keeps only in-frame clones and is missing some. The sample lists 130,000 or so clones, roughly 86% occurring once. In this sample, this clone turned up a few times. The target antigen is unknown. The TCR was taken from a woman aged 35 to 49 in good health and CMV-seronegative. The sample consisted of PBMCs. The chain joins TRBV10-3 to TRBJ1-1, with TRBD1 matching 9 bases. CDR3 DNA sequence: TGTGCCATCAGGGAATGGGACAGGGTTGGGACTGAAGCTTTCTTT. Protein: CAIREWDRVGTEAFF.